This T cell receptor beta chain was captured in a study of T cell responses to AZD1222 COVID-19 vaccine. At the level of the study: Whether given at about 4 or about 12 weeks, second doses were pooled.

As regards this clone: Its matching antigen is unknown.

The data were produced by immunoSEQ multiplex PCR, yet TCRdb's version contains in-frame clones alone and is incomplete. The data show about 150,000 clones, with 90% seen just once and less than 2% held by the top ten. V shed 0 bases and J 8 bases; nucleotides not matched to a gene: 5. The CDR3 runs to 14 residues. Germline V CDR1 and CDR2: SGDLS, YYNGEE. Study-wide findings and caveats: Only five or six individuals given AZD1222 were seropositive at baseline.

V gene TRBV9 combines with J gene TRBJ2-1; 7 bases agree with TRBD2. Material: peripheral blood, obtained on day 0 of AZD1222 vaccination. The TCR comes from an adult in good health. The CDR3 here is CASSVGLAAYEQFF. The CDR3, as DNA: TGTGCCAGCAGCGTAGGCCTAGCGGCCTATGAGCAGTTCTTC.